One sample yielded the 5 T cell receptor beta chains listed below, sequenced in a study of shared clonotypes between healthy human individuals. Profiling relied on immunoSEQ multiplex PCR, and the TCRdb table lists in-frame clones only, not all of them. The table includes some 2.1 million clones, 95% detected once. Sequenced: naive CD4+ T cells sorted from blood. As to subset: CD45RA+ positively selected. The receptor set was obtained from a man aged 18 to 29 in good health.

This clone was seen only once. This chain joins TRBV21-1 and TRBJ1-4. TRBV21-1 is a pseudogene segment. This CDR3 spans 17 amino acids. This CDR3 reads CASSIRGQETRNEKLFF. CDR3 coding DNA: TGTGCCAGCAGCATAAGAGGCCAGGAAACGAGGAATGAAAAACTGTTTTTT.

This chain connects TRBV7-9 to TRBJ1-4, with D possibly being TRBD1 (5 bases). Trimming took off 4 bases at V and 8 bases at J, with 17 bases between the two ends. The CDR3 is made up of 15 amino acids. Germline CDR1 is SEHNR and CDR2 is FQNEAQ (reference sequence). The CDR3 is CASSSRQPNREKLFF. The CDR3 DNA follows: TGTGCCAGCAGCTCTCGACAGCCAAATCGCGAAAAACTGTTTTTT.

This chain links TRBV5-4 with TRBJ2-1, with a possible D match to TRBD2 (5 bases). V lost 6 bases and J lost 7, with 14 bases in between. This CDR3 has 13 amino acids. Germline CDR1 reads SGHNT; CDR2 reads YYREEE (reference sequence). CDR3 nucleotides: TGTGCCAGCACCACCAAACTAGGGAATGAGCAGTTCTTC. Translating gives CASTTKLGNEQFF.

The chain carries TRBV5-1 and TRBJ1-1, with no clear D. The CDR3 totals 15 residues. V was trimmed by 0 bases and J by 3 bases, leaving 12 bases between them. Germline values: CDR1 SGHRS, CDR2 YFSETQ. The CDR3 is CASSLDSRRDTEAFF. The CDR3 DNA reads TGCGCCAGCAGCTTGGACAGCCGGCGGGACACTGAAGCTTTCTTT.

V and J are TRBV7-3 and TRBJ1-6; TRBD1 agrees at 8 bases. Germline V gene sequence: CDR1 SGHTA, CDR2 FQGTGA. The V and J ends lost 2 bases and 8 bases, in that order; junction bases with no gene match: 8. The CDR3 has 16 residues. CDR3 DNA: TGTGCCAGCAGCTTATTCGGACAGGGCGGGGATTCACCCCTCCACTTT. Translation: CASSLFGQGGDSPLHF. Supplemented by reference TRBV7-3 and TRBJ1-6, the full variable domain reads GAGVSQTPSNKVTEKGKYVELRCDPISGHTALYWYRQSLGQGPEFLIYFQGTGAADDSGLPNDRFFAVRPEGSVSTLKIQRTERGDSAVYLCASSLFGQGGDSPLHFGNGTRLTVT.